Listed below are T cell receptor beta chains from one sample, sequenced in a study of T cells after yellow fever vaccination. TCRdb passed the 5' RACE reads through MiXCR, listing each CDR3 protein once. The sample holds hundreds of thousands of distinct CDR3 sequences, approximately 12% seen once. The sample consisted of CD4+ T cells sorted from PBMCs, taken 15 days after the yellow fever booster vaccination. Every receptor here comes from a man younger than 35 who received the YFV17D yellow fever vaccine. Each CDR3 is given with its conserved first and last residue. D genes are given only for firm matches. Clone size is given for some rows only: seen once, a few or many times, or a class if the clone is expanded.

V	D	size	J	CDR3	DNA
TRBV2	TRBD2	few	TRBJ2-3	CASRRSGGQDTQYF	TGTGCCAGCAGAAGGAGCGGGGGGCAAGATACGCAGTATTTT
TRBV6-6	.	.	TRBJ1-5	CASSYSSNQPQHF	TGTGCCAGCAGTTACTCCAGCAATCAGCCCCAGCATTTT
TRBV4-2	.	few	TRBJ2-7	CASSPGTESSYEQYF	TGTGCCAGCAGCCCGGGGACCGAGAGCTCCTACGAGCAGTACTTC
TRBV4-1	TRBD1	.	TRBJ1-2	CASSQDLWTGKNGYTF	TGCGCCAGCAGCCAAGACCTTTGGACAGGGAAAAATGGCTACACCTTC
TRBV9	.	.	TRBJ2-3	CASSVGGGSSTDTQYF	TGTGCCAGCAGCGTAGGCGGGGGCTCGAGCACAGATACGCAGTATTTT
TRBV7-7	.	.	TRBJ1-1	CASSTLMNTEAFF	TGTGCCAGCAGTACCCTCATGAACACTGAAGCTTTCTTT
TRBV24-1	.	few	TRBJ1-3	CATSDPRTSGNTIYF	TGTGCCACCAGTGATCCGCGGACATCTGGAAACACCATATATTTT
TRBV7-9	.	many	TRBJ1-2	CASSSTDLGYTF	TGTGCCAGCAGCTCTACGGACCTTGGCTACACCTTC
TRBV12-3/TRBV12-4	.	few	TRBJ1-1	CASSFRRGNTEAFF	TGTGCCAGCAGTTTTCGGAGGGGGAACACTGAAGCTTTCTTT
TRBV27	TRBD1	.	TRBJ2-7	CASSLSQRTGNTYEQYF	TGTGCCAGCAGTTTATCACAGCGGACAGGGAACACTTACGAGCAGTACTTC
TRBV7-8	.	many	TRBJ2-5	CASTPKGGGVETQYF	TGTGCCAGCACTCCTAAAGGCGGCGGGGTGGAGACCCAGTACTTC
TRBV3-1	TRBD2	few	TRBJ2-2	CASRHSSLAGETGELFF	TGTGCCAGCAGGCATTCTTCGCTAGCGGGGGAGACCGGGGAGCTGTTTTTT
TRBV19	.	.	TRBJ1-6	CASSSPRGPLHF	TGTGCCAGTAGCTCCCCGAGGGGACCCCTCCACTTT
TRBV12-3/TRBV12-4	TRBD1	few	TRBJ2-1	CASSRTRQGVINEQFF	TGTGCCAGCAGTCGAACCCGACAGGGTGTGATCAATGAGCAGTTCTTC
TRBV4-3	.	.	TRBJ1-1	CASSQDLARGNTEAFF	TGCGCCAGCAGCCAAGATCTCGCACGGGGAAACACTGAAGCTTTCTTT
TRBV7-9	TRBD1	few	TRBJ1-1	CASSSENRGITNTEAFF	TGTGCCAGCAGCTCCGAAAACAGGGGAATCACGAACACTGAAGCTTTCTTT
TRBV19	.	many	TRBJ2-4	CASSPPGSAVQYF	TGTGCCAGTAGTCCGCCCGGCTCCGCCGTTCAGTACTTC
TRBV20-1	.	few	TRBJ2-7	CSAIGPPDGSSYEQYF	TGCAGTGCTATAGGGCCCCCCGACGGGAGCTCCTACGAGCAGTACTTC
TRBV23-1	TRBD1	.	TRBJ1-1	CASSRHRDRLRTEAFF	TGCGCCAGCAGTCGCCACAGGGACAGACTGAGGACTGAAGCTTTCTTT
TRBV7-2	TRBD2	many	TRBJ2-1	CASSLNPTSGGYNEQFF	TGTGCCAGCAGCCTGAATCCGACTAGCGGGGGGTACAATGAGCAGTTCTTC
TRBV28	.	many	TRBJ2-2	CASSLTHNTGELFF	TGTGCCAGCAGTCTGACCCATAACACCGGGGAGCTGTTTTTT
TRBV6-2/TRBV6-3	TRBD1	.	TRBJ1-2	CASSDRVVYGYTF	TGTGCCAGCAGCGACAGGGTTGTCTATGGCTACACCTTC
TRBV19	.	few	TRBJ1-5	CASSYQNQPQHF	TGTGCCAGTAGCTATCAAAATCAGCCCCAGCATTTT
TRBV4-3	.	few	TRBJ2-2	CASSSRENAGELFF	TGCGCCAGCAGCTCCCGGGAGAACGCCGGGGAGCTGTTTTTT
TRBV5-1	.	.	TRBJ2-7	CASSLVPNEQYF	TGCGCCAGCAGCTTGGTACCGAACGAGCAGTACTTC
TRBV5-1	.	.	TRBJ1-1	CASSRVSGTEAFF	TGCGCCAGCAGCCGTGTCAGCGGGACTGAAGCTTTCTTT
TRBV20-1	.	few	TRBJ1-4	CSAVRELNEKLFF	TGCAGTGCGGTGAGGGAACTAAATGAAAAACTGTTTTTT
TRBV7-9	.	.	TRBJ1-1	CASSLRPPVAFF	TGTGCCAGCAGCTTACGCCCCCCCGTAGCTTTCTTT
TRBV7-3	.	few	TRBJ2-7	CASSSRGGREQYF	TGTGCCAGCAGCTCCCGAGGGGGGCGAGAGCAGTACTTC
TRBV20-1	TRBD1	few	TRBJ1-4	CSAPQGATNEKLFF	TGCAGTGCCCCGCAGGGGGCAACTAATGAAAAACTGTTTTTT
TRBV19	TRBD1	.	TRBJ2-6	CASSKGAWDGANVLTF	TGTGCCAGTAGTAAGGGGGCTTGGGACGGGGCCAACGTCCTGACTTTC
TRBV9	TRBD2	few	TRBJ2-1	CASSVLGTSSEQFF	TGTGCCAGCAGCGTCCTCGGGACTAGTAGTGAGCAGTTCTTC
TRBV6-2/TRBV6-3	.	.	TRBJ2-6	CASRPTGLLPHLISGANVLTF	TGTGCCAGCAGGCCTACAGGATTACTTCCACACCTCATATCTGGGGCCAACGTCCTGACTTTC
TRBV11-2	.	.	TRBJ2-3	CASSLGVSWNTDTQYF	TGTGCCAGCAGCTTAGGGGTTAGCTGGAACACAGATACGCAGTATTTT
TRBV9	TRBD2	.	TRBJ2-1	CASSWGLAGGGEQFF	TGTGCCAGCAGCTGGGGACTAGCGGGGGGCGGGGAGCAGTTCTTC
TRBV20-1	.	.	TRBJ2-3	CSAGGFRGGTDTQYF	TGCAGTGCTGGAGGGTTTAGGGGGGGCACAGATACGCAGTATTTT
TRBV6-2/TRBV6-3	.	.	TRBJ1-5	CASRTAGYSNQPQHF	TGTGCCAGCAGGACCGCAGGGTATAGCAATCAGCCCCAGCATTTT
TRBV7-2	.	few	TRBJ2-4	CASSFRGGWGKNIQYF	TGTGCCAGCAGCTTCAGGGGAGGATGGGGCAAAAACATTCAGTACTTC
TRBV7-3	TRBD2	.	TRBJ2-3	CASSLGAGGPRDTDTQYF	TGTGCCAGCAGCTTAGGAGCGGGGGGGCCACGCGACACAGATACGCAGTATTTT
TRBV15	TRBD2	few	TRBJ2-3	CATSSYLAGITDTQYF	TGTGCCACCAGCTCTTACCTAGCGGGGATCACAGATACGCAGTATTTT
TRBV12-3/TRBV12-4	.	many	TRBJ1-2	CASTYDLLRYYGYTF	TGTGCCAGCACCTATGACCTTTTGCGGTACTATGGCTACACCTTC
TRBV7-3	.	few	TRBJ2-5	CASSSGLYQETQYF	TGTGCCAGCAGCTCCGGACTGTACCAAGAGACCCAGTACTTC
TRBV5-1	.	many	TRBJ1-1	CASSPEGGGTEAFF	TGCGCCAGCAGCCCAGAGGGGGGGGGTACTGAAGCTTTCTTT
TRBV6-1	.	few	TRBJ1-6	CASSVHQAENSPLHF	TGTGCCAGCAGTGTTCACCAGGCAGAGAATTCACCCCTCCACTTT
TRBV2	.	.	TRBJ2-7	CASSEARDAYEQYF	TGTGCCAGCAGTGAAGCCAGGGACGCCTACGAGCAGTACTTC
TRBV7-8	TRBD2	many	TRBJ2-1	CASSFSGGSEQFF	TGTGCCAGCAGCTTTAGCGGGGGTAGTGAGCAGTTCTTC
TRBV12-3/TRBV12-4	.	many	TRBJ1-1	CASSPGWGAGRPTEAFF	TGTGCCAGCAGTCCCGGGTGGGGGGCGGGACGACCCACTGAAGCTTTCTTT
TRBV10-3	TRBD1	.	TRBJ2-3	CASTGTGVSTDTQYF	TGTGCCAGTACCGGGACAGGGGTGAGCACAGATACGCAGTATTTT
TRBV10-3	.	.	TRBJ1-5	CAISSGRDNQPQHF	TGTGCCATCAGCAGCGGCAGGGACAATCAGCCCCAGCATTTT
TRBV4-2	TRBD2	few	TRBJ2-5	CASSQDARGGRETQYF	TGTGCCAGCAGCCAAGATGCGCGGGGGGGCCGTGAGACCCAGTACTTC
TRBV3-1	TRBD2	.	TRBJ2-4	CASSQGTRGGNIQYF	TGTGCCAGCAGTCAAGGGACTAGGGGGGGAAACATTCAGTACTTC
TRBV6-5	.	few	TRBJ2-7	CASSYAAGHYEQYF	TGTGCCAGCAGTTACGCGGCCGGGCACTACGAGCAGTACTTC
TRBV6-1	TRBD1	few	TRBJ1-5	CASRHGTGLNQPQHF	TGTGCCAGCAGGCACGGGACAGGGCTCAATCAGCCCCAGCATTTT
TRBV5-4	TRBD1	.	TRBJ2-3	CASSLVDRSTDTQYF	TGTGCCAGCAGCTTGGTGGACAGGAGCACAGATACGCAGTATTTT